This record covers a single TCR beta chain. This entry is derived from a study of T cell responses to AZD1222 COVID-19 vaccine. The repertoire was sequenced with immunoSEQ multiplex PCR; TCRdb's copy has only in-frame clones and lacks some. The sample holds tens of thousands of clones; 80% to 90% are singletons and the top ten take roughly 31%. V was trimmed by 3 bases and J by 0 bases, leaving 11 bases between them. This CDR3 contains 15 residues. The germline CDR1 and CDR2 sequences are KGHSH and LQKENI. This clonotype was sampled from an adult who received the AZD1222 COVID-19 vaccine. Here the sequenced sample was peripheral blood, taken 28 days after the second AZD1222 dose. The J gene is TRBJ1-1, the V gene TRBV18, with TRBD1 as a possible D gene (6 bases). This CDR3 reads CASSPGGALNTEAFF. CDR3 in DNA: TGTGCCAGCTCACCCGGGGGGGCTCTGAACACTGAAGCTTTCTTT.